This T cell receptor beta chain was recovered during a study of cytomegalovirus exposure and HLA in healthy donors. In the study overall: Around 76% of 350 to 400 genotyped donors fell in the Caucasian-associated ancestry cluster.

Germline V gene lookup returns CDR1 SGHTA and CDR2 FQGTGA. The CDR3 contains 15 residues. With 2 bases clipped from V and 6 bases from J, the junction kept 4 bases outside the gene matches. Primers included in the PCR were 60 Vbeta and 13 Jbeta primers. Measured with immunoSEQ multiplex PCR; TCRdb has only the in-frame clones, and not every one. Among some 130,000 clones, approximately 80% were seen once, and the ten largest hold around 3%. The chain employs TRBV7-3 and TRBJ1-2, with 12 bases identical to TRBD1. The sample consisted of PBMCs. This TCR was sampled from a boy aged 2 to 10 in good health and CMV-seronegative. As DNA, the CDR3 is TGTGCCAGCAGCTTAGGGACAGGGGGCTCTAATGGCTACACCTTC. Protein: CASSLGTGGSNGYTF.